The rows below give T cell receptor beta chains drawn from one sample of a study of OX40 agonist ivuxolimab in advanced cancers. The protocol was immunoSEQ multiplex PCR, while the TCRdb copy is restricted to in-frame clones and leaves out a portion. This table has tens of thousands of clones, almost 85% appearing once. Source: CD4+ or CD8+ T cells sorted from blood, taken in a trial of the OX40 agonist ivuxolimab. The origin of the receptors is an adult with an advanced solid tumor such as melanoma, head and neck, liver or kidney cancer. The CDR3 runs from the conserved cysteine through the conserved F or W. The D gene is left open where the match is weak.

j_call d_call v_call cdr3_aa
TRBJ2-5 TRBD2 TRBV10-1 CASSESAGVEETQYF
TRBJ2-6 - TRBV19 CASSATDSGANVLTF
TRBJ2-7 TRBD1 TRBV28 CASSPRRDSSYEQYF
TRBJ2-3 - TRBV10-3 CAISESTGSTDTQYF
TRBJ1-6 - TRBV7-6 CASSLVVGSNSPLHF
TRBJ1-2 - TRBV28 CASSSIGQSLAMGYTF
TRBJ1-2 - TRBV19 CASRYRNYGYTF
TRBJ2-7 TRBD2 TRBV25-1 CASSVTGGVYEQYF
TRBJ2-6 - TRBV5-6 CASSLISSGANVLTF
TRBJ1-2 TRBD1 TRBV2 CASSAGAGTGRFNYGYTF
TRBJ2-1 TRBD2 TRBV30 CAWIRTSGLTTYNEQFF
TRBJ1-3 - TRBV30 CAWSTGGGGNTIYF
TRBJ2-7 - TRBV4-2 CASSFASYEQYF
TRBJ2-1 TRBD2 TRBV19 CASSPPLLGRTNEQFF
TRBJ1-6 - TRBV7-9 CASSLGGGMDNSPLHF
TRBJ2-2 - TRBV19 CASSIRPDGTGELFF
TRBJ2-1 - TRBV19 CASSMGGYSSYNEQFF
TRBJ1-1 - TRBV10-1 CASSPTGAEAFF
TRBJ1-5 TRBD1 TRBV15 CATSRQTGVGQPQHF
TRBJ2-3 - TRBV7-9 CASWWGGTDTQYF
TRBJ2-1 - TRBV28 CASSPINRDNEQFF
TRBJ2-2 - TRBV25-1 CASTSGVNTGELFF
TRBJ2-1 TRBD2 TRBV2 CASSVYGTSANEQFF
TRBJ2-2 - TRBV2 CASRGTGMRELFF
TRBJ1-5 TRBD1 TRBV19 CASINQGGLSNQPQHF
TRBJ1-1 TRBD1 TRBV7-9 CASSRTGVNTEAFF
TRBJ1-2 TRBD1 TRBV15 CATSRVQGAHYGYTF
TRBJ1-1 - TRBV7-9 CASSRLDSEAFF